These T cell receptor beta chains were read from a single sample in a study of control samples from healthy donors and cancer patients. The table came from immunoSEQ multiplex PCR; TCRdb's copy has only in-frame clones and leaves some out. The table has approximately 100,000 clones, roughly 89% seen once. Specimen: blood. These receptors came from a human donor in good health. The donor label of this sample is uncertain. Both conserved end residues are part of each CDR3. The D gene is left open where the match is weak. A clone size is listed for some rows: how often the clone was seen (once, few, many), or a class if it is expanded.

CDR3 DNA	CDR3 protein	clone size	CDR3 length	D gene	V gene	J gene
TGTGCCAGCAGTTGGGGGCGCGGTAGGGGCACTGAAGCTTTCTTT	CASSWGRGRGTEAFF	.	15	.	TRBV6-6	TRBJ1-1
TGTGCCAGCAGCTCCTGGACTAGTGGGGGGGAGACCCAGTACTTC	CASSSWTSGGETQYF	.	15	TRBD2	TRBV7-2	TRBJ2-5
TGTGCCAGCAGCCCCCCCGGGCTCTCCTATGGCTACACCTTC	CASSPPGLSYGYTF	.	14	.	TRBV5-8	TRBJ1-2
TGCGCCAGCAGCCAAAGCCCTACAGGGAGCACTGGAAACACCATATATTTT	CASSQSPTGSTGNTIYF	once	17	.	TRBV4-3	TRBJ1-3
TGTGCCAGTAGTAGGGACAGGGGAGAAAACATTCAGTACTTC	CASSRDRGENIQYF	.	14	TRBD1	TRBV19	TRBJ2-4
TGTGTCAGCATCGATATCGGGAGAACTAATGAAAAACTGTTTTTT	CVSIDIGRTNEKLFF	.	15	.	TRBV6-5	TRBJ1-4
TGTGCCAGCAGCTTGGATCTAGCGGGGGCCCAAGAGACCCAGTACTTC	CASSLDLAGAQETQYF	.	16	TRBD2	TRBV5-4	TRBJ2-5
TGTGCCAGCAGCTTAGGAAGAGGCAGGGGCTATAACACTGAAGCTTTCTTT	CASSLGRGRGYNTEAFF	.	17	.	TRBV11-2	TRBJ1-1
TGTGCCAGCAGCGAGGAGGCGAACACTGAAGCTTTCTTT	CASSEEANTEAFF	.	13	.	TRBV5-4	TRBJ1-1
TGCGCCAGCAGCCTAAGACTAGCGGGGAGGCATGAGCAGTTCTTC	CASSLRLAGRHEQFF	.	15	TRBD2	TRBV4-1	TRBJ2-1
TGTGCCAGCAGCTTAGCAGGGGCTACCTACGAGCAGTACTTC	CASSLAGATYEQYF	.	14	.	TRBV7-8	TRBJ2-7
TGCGCCAGCAGTGAATTGGGGACCGGGGAGCTGTTTTTT	CASSELGTGELFF	.	13	.	TRBV10-1	TRBJ2-2
TGTGCCAGCACTTACAGGGGGGGCGAGACCCAGTACTTC	CASTYRGGETQYF	.	13	.	TRBV3-1/TRBV3-2	TRBJ2-5
TGTGCCACCAGCACGGACAGAACCATTATGACCAGCTCCTACAATGAGCAGTTCTTC	CATSTDRTIMTSSYNEQFF	.	19	.	TRBV15	TRBJ2-1
TGTGCCAGCAGCATGGGACAGAACAAAAAAGAGACCCAGTACTTC	CASSMGQNKKETQYF	.	15	TRBD1	TRBV9	TRBJ2-5
TGTGCCCCCGGGCCAGAGGTGGATGGCTACACCTTC	CAPGPEVDGYTF	.	12	.	TRBV6-4	TRBJ1-2
TGTGCCAGCAGTGAACAGGGGGCAGGGGGAAACACCATATATTTT	CASSEQGAGGNTIYF	.	15	TRBD1	TRBV6-1	TRBJ1-3
TGTGCCAGCAGCTTAGCTATAGCGGGGGGAACGGTTGATACGCAGTATTTT	CASSLAIAGGTVDTQYF	.	17	TRBD2	TRBV7-2	TRBJ2-3
TGCGCCAGCAGCTTGGATTCGAATTCTAATGAAAAACTGTTTTTT	CASSLDSNSNEKLFF	.	15	.	TRBV5-1	TRBJ1-4
TGTGCCAGCGGTCGGGACATTATCCATGAGCAGTTCTTC	CASGRDIIHEQFF	.	13	.	TRBV27	TRBJ2-1
TGCGCCAGCAGGGTGGGGGACCGGAACACTGAAGCTTTCTTT	CASRVGDRNTEAFF	.	14	.	TRBV5-1	TRBJ1-1
TGTGCCAGCAGCCAAGCCCTAGCGGGGGGGACAGATACGCAGTATTTT	CASSQALAGGTDTQYF	.	16	TRBD2	TRBV4-2	TRBJ2-3
TGTGCCAGTAACAATCAGGGGTTTAGCACAGATACGCAGTATTTT	CASNNQGFSTDTQYF	.	15	.	TRBV19	TRBJ2-3
TGTGCCAGTCGGGGGGACCAAGAGACCCAGTACTTC	CASRGDQETQYF	.	12	TRBD2	TRBV11-2	TRBJ2-5
TGTGCCAGCCACAAAGCGGGGGGCGCAGTCGCAGATACGCAGTATTTT	CASHKAGGAVADTQYF	.	16	TRBD2	TRBV28	TRBJ2-3
TGTGCCACCAGTGACCAGGACAGATACAACAATGAGCAGTTCTTC	CATSDQDRYNNEQFF	.	15	.	TRBV24-1	TRBJ2-1
TGTGCCAGCAGCCCTCCGGCCCTCTCCTCTGGAAACACCATATATTTT	CASSPPALSSGNTIYF	.	16	.	TRBV11-2	TRBJ1-3
TGCGCCAGCAGCCAAGGCACCTTGGGCGATTCACCCCTCCACTTT	CASSQGTLGDSPLHF	.	15	.	TRBV4-1	TRBJ1-6
TGTGCCAGCAGCTTGGGTCAGCTCCTTTCTAACTATGGCTACACCTTC	CASSLGQLLSNYGYTF	.	16	.	TRBV5-6	TRBJ1-2
TGCGCCAGCAGCTCTGACGGGACTCACTATAATTCACCCCTCCACTTT	CASSSDGTHYNSPLHF	.	16	.	TRBV5-1	TRBJ1-6
TGTGCCAGCACGTCCGCCTACAATGAGCAGTTCTTC	CASTSAYNEQFF	.	12	.	TRBV12-3/TRBV12-4	TRBJ2-1
TGTGCCAGCAGCTTGTCAGGGGTGAACTATGGCTACACCTTC	CASSLSGVNYGYTF	.	14	.	TRBV5-6	TRBJ1-2
TGCGCCAGCAGCTTGGCGGGGGGGGCGAATGAGCAGTTCTTC	CASSLAGGANEQFF	.	14	TRBD2	TRBV5-1	TRBJ2-1
TGTGCCAGCAGCGAGCTATCGGAGGGGAGCTACGAGCAGTACTTC	CASSELSEGSYEQYF	.	15	.	TRBV5-6	TRBJ2-7
TGTGCCAGCTCACCGCTCGGACAGGTCTATGGCTACACCTTC	CASSPLGQVYGYTF	.	14	TRBD1	TRBV18	TRBJ1-2
TGTGCCAGCAGCTTATTAGCTAGCACAAATGAAAAACTGTTTTTT	CASSLLASTNEKLFF	.	15	.	TRBV7-9	TRBJ1-4
TGCACCAGCAGCGGGTCAACTAATGAAAAACTGTTTTTT	CTSSGSTNEKLFF	.	13	.	TRBV5-1	TRBJ1-4
TGTGCCACCAGTGATTCCAGGGGCACCTACGAGCAGTACTTC	CATSDSRGTYEQYF	.	14	.	TRBV24-1	TRBJ2-7
TGTGCCAGCTCAACGGGGAGGGGGCAAGAGACCCAGTACTTC	CASSTGRGQETQYF	.	14	.	TRBV18	TRBJ2-5
TGTGCCGGGCGGATGGCAGGGGGCGTGGGGACTGAAGCTTTCTTT	CAGRMAGGVGTEAFF	.	15	TRBD1	TRBV2	TRBJ1-1
TGCGCCAGCAGCCAAGATCGTCAGGTTAGCGGGGAGCTGTTTTTT	CASSQDRQVSGELFF	.	15	.	TRBV4-3	TRBJ2-2
TGTGCCAGCAGCCGGAGGGAACTAGCGGGTGAGACCCAGTACTTC	CASSRRELAGETQYF	.	15	TRBD2	TRBV7-9	TRBJ2-5